This T cell receptor beta chain was recovered during a study of T cells in Graves' hyperthyroidism and ophthalmopathy (dated by TCRdb to the late 2010s). With regard to the full study: Peripheral blood samples were taken at initial diagnosis, before any treatment was given. The roughly 90 discovery patients were divided at random into training and test sets in a 7:3 ratio. To identify TCR V-J signatures that set the groups apart, the researchers used a discovery cohort of 100 patients, made up of 40 to 45 with Graves' ophthalmopathy and around 58 with stable Graves' hyperthyroidism. Following sampling, methimazole starting at 30 mg daily was given to hyperthyroidism patients, and high-dose intravenous methylprednisolone was given to ophthalmopathy patients. In roughly six Graves' hyperthyroidism patients, the study also compared T-cell repertoires from thyroid tissue with T-cell repertoires from blood. Prospective prediction of ophthalmopathy was tested in an independent validation cohort consisting of under 20 hyperthyroidism patients and approximately 16 patients who later progressed to ophthalmopathy. TCR Vbeta CDR3 sequencing of 135 peripheral blood samples (43 ophthalmopathy, 70 to 85 hyperthyroidism and some 17 progressor patients) is reported in the paper. The full study reports these points: No statistical method was used to fix the sample size in advance, and group allocation was not hidden from the investigators. During validation, the model predicted progression to ophthalmopathy a median of around six months ahead of onset, with around 71% sensitivity and almost 75% specificity. Blood samples also contained most of the expanded thyroid clonotypes (frequency above 0.001), which suggests that blood repertoires may reflect thyroid immune responses. Ophthalmopathy was separated from stable hyperthyroidism by a 13 V-J signature model, with around 88% sensitivity and approximately 81% specificity obtained in cross-validation and 80%/75% obtained in testing.

Ophthalmopathy patients had moderately to severely active disease, with a Clinical Activity Score of 3 or more, a NOSPECS grade of 4 or more, and a disease duration of less than 3 months. Exclusion was applied to patients with uncontrolled infections, other autoimmune diseases, pregnancy or lactation. Diagnoses relied on clinical symptoms, serum thyroxine and TRAb, thyroid ultrasound and orbital computed tomography. PBMCs were isolated from about 10 ml of fresh peripheral blood by Ficoll-Paque density gradient centrifugation. Total RNA was extracted using Trizol reagent, and RNA quality was assessed on an Agilent 2100 Bioanalyzer. Amplification of TCR beta CDR3 regions was carried out from RNA transcripts. A first-round RT-PCR of the TCR CDR3 used the HTBI primer set with the Qiagen OneStep RT-PCR kit. Libraries were constructed in a second round of multiplex PCR, after which size selection and purification were performed. The libraries were sequenced on an Illumina HiSeq2000 using paired-end 100 bp reads. As for the authors' bioinformatics: SOAPnuke was used to process the raw data, removing reads that contained adapters or uncalled bases, had a mean Phred below 15, or lacked an exact match to the constant primer or identifier. COPE v1.2.5 was used to merge the high-quality paired reads, and each unique nucleotide sequence was defined as a clonotype. MiTCR v1.1 was used to align clonotypes to the IMGT TRBV, TRBD and TRBJ reference segments. The analysis included only V-J combinations with a frequency above 0.0001, which together covered around 99% of the repertoires. The TCS score was defined as the ratio of F50 (clonal expansion) to E x V (chaos), calculated using BLOSUM62-based TCRdist between CDR3 peptides within each V-J. Welch's t-statistics and random forest reduced approximately 520 V-J features to 10 to 15, which were used in a naive Bayes classifier (R e1071). TCRdb took the public reads, trimmed them with fastp at Q25, ran MiXCR for clone calling and kept in-frame beta chains. Duplicate CDR3 protein sequences are folded into a single record with the most common DNA and genes. TCRdb assigned the V and J calls; the authors' analysis was not used. The sample table lists hundreds of thousands of distinct CDR3 sequences, around 22% of them with a count of one. Around 11% of the sample rests with the top ten.

This clonotype was seen many times. Its recognized antigen is unknown. The sample holds no much larger clone one base away, and base qualities are not on file. Trimming at the junction amounts to 5 bases on V and 5 bases on J, and the germline ends lie 16 bases apart. Inclusive of the bounding cysteine and phenylalanine, the CDR3 is 15 residues long. The sequence is cut down to CDR3 DNA, 45 bases in frame from base 1. The germline V gene provides CDR1 MDHEN and CDR2 SYDVKM. Sequenced material: blood. Here the chain combines TRBV28 and TRBJ1-5; a tentative D call is TRBD1 (5 bases match). The sequence derives from a woman aged 30 to 39 with Graves' ophthalmopathy. At the DNA level, the sequence is TGTGCCAGCAGTCCGGGGACGGCCGGAGATCAGCCCCAGCATTTT. This sequence encodes CASSPGTAGDQPQHF.